This T cell receptor (beta chain) was captured in a study of blood T cells in healthy people across ages. A sample-barcoded 5' primer and a J-beta primer mix were used in a second PCR of about 7 to 12 cycles. TCRdb re-called the 5' RACE reads through MiXCR, storing one row per CDR3 protein. The top ten clones hold approximately 15% of a sample with 600,000 to 800,000 distinct CDR3 sequences, about 51% of them seen once. CDR3 size: 11 residues. V lost 4 bases, J lost 8 bases, and 8 bases lay in between. Germline CDR1 is SGHVS and CDR2 is FNYEAQ. The sequenced material came from blood. The origin of this receptor is a woman at least 80 years old in good health. The chain carries TRBV7-6 and TRBJ2-5; D call uncertain. CDR3 protein: CASSSSLTQYF. The CDR3 DNA reads TGTGCCAGCAGCTCCTCGTTAACCCAGTACTTC.